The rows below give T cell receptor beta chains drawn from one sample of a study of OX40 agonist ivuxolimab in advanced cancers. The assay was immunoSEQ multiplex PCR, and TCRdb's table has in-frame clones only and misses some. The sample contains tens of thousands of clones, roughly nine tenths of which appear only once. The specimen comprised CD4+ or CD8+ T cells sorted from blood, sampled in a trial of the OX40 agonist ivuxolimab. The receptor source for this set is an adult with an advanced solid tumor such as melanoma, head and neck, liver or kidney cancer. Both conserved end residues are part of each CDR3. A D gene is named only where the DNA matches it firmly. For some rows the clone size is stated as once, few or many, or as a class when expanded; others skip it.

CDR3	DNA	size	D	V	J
CASSIGTSGAGEQYF	TGTGCCAGTAGTATAGGGACTAGCGGTGCGGGGGAGCAGTACTTC	.	TRBD2	TRBV19	TRBJ2-7
CASSVRGEGRNEQFF	TGTGCCAGCAGCGTGAGGGGGGAGGGCCGAAATGAGCAGTTCTTC	once	.	TRBV9	TRBJ2-1
CASSFVQGGWNTEAFF	TGTGCCAGCAGCTTCGTTCAGGGGGGTTGGAACACTGAAGCTTTCTTT	.	TRBD1	TRBV5-4	TRBJ1-1
CASRPTGGGNTEAFF	TGTGCCAGCAGGCCAACAGGGGGCGGGAACACTGAAGCTTTCTTT	.	TRBD1	TRBV6-6	TRBJ1-1
CASSQDPQGVYPQHF	TGCGCCAGCAGCCAAGATCCCCAGGGGGTGTATCCCCAGCATTTT	once	TRBD1	TRBV4-1	TRBJ1-5
CASSYSSLNEQFF	TGTGCCAGCAGTTACTCGAGCTTGAATGAGCAGTTCTTC	.	.	TRBV6-5	TRBJ2-1
CASSLGVGGSYNSPLHF	TGTGCCAGCAGCTTGGGAGTGGGAGGCTCCTATAATTCACCCCTCCACTTT	.	.	TRBV5-5	TRBJ1-6
CASSSLAGGPADNEQFF	TGTGCCAGCAGTTCCCTAGCGGGAGGGCCGGCCGACAATGAGCAGTTCTTC	.	TRBD2	TRBV27	TRBJ2-1
CASSLGQGSHEQYF	TGCGCCAGCAGCTTGGGACAGGGATCCCACGAGCAGTACTTC	.	TRBD1	TRBV5-1	TRBJ2-7
CASSEALQGRVAFF	TGTGCCAGCAGTGAAGCGCTTCAGGGGAGGGTGGCTTTCTTT	.	.	TRBV6-1	TRBJ1-1
CASSLVLAGQETQYF	TGTGCCAGCAGCTTGGTTCTAGCGGGACAAGAGACCCAGTACTTC	few	TRBD2	TRBV5-4	TRBJ2-5
CASSPSGRENEKLFF	TGTGCCAGCTCACCATCGGGCAGGGAGAACGAAAAACTGTTTTTT	.	.	TRBV18	TRBJ1-4
CASSVVQGMNTEAFF	TGTGCCAGCAGCGTTGTACAGGGGATGAACACTGAAGCTTTCTTT	.	TRBD1	TRBV5-6	TRBJ1-1
CASSQEGLASNTQYF	TGCGCCAGCAGCCAAGAGGGACTAGCGTCGAATACGCAGTATTTT	few	TRBD2	TRBV4-1	TRBJ2-3
CASSADGGLNYTF	TGTGCCAGCAGCGCAGATGGGGGACTGAACTACACCTTC	few	.	TRBV11-3	TRBJ1-2
CASSESLRQGMDEQFF	TGCGCCAGCAGTGAGTCGTTGAGGCAGGGGATGGATGAGCAGTTCTTC	.	.	TRBV10-1	TRBJ2-1
CASSPVRGRQPQHF	TGTGCCAGTTCCCCGGTGAGGGGGCGTCAGCCCCAGCATTTT	.	TRBD1	TRBV28	TRBJ1-5
CASSYATGWVAELFF	TGTGCCAGCAGTTACGCGACAGGGTGGGTCGCGGAGCTGTTTTTT	.	TRBD1	TRBV6-5	TRBJ2-2
CASGVSGSSYEQYF	TGTGCTAGTGGTGTAAGCGGGAGCTCCTACGAGCAGTACTTC	.	TRBD2	TRBV12-5	TRBJ2-7
CASSSVVGADGYTF	TGTGCCAGCAGCTCTGTGGTGGGGGCGGATGGCTACACCTTC	once	.	TRBV9	TRBJ1-2
CAMGPIPNEQFF	TGTGCCATGGGGCCGATCCCGAATGAGCAGTTCTTC	.	.	TRBV10-3	TRBJ2-1
CASSHQGQGTGANVLTF	TGCGCCAGCAGCCACCAAGGACAGGGCACTGGGGCCAACGTCCTGACTTTC	few	TRBD1	TRBV4-1	TRBJ2-6
CASSFLRGNSGNTIYF	TGCGCCAGCAGCTTCCTCCGGGGCAACTCTGGAAACACCATATATTTT	.	.	TRBV4-3	TRBJ1-3
CASSERVAGVYEQYF	TGTGCCAGCAGTGAAAGGGTAGCGGGAGTGTACGAGCAGTACTTC	.	TRBD2	TRBV6-1	TRBJ2-7
CASSIRLAGGAVDTQYF	TGCGCCAGCAGCATACGACTAGCGGGGGGCGCGGTAGATACGCAGTATTTT	.	TRBD2	TRBV5-1	TRBJ2-3
CASSRQGQGNQPQHF	TGTGCCAGCAGCCGACAGGGGCAGGGCAATCAGCCCCAGCATTTT	.	TRBD1	TRBV11-2	TRBJ1-5
CASSLGTVSYEQYF	TGCGCCAGCAGCTTGGGGACAGTTTCCTACGAGCAGTACTTC	.	.	TRBV5-1	TRBJ2-7
CASSLDRVREKLFF	TGCGCCAGCAGCCTTGACAGGGTACGGGAAAAACTGTTTTTT	.	TRBD1	TRBV5-1	TRBJ1-4
CASSSRTASTDTQYF	TGTGCCAGCAGCTCCCGGACTGCTAGCACAGATACGCAGTATTTT	.	.	TRBV7-9	TRBJ2-3
CASSYSTGGLETQYF	TGTGCCAGCAGTTACTCTACAGGGGGCCTAGAGACCCAGTACTTC	once	TRBD1	TRBV6-5	TRBJ2-5
CASSLESEAFF	TGTGCCAGCAGCTTAGAAAGCGAAGCTTTCTTT	.	.	TRBV11-2	TRBJ1-1
CASSRNRGLNTGELFF	TGTGCCAGCAGTCGTAACAGGGGTCTGAACACCGGGGAGCTGTTTTTT	.	TRBD1	TRBV11-2	TRBJ2-2
CASSSRRGLQETQYF	TGTGCCAGCAGTAGCCGACGGGGGCTACAAGAGACCCAGTACTTC	once	.	TRBV6-5	TRBJ2-5
CATSRGAEQYF	TGTGCCACCAGCAGAGGGGCCGAGCAGTACTTC	.	.	TRBV15	TRBJ2-7
CASSAWTAGVGQHF	TGTGCCAGCAGTGCCTGGACAGCCGGCGTTGGCCAGCATTTT	.	.	TRBV6-1	TRBJ1-5
CASSLMGAGGEKLFF	TGTGCCAGCAGTTTAATGGGGGCGGGCGGGGAAAAACTGTTTTTT	.	.	TRBV28	TRBJ1-4
CASRPKAQGEETQYF	TGTGCCAGCAGGCCCAAGGCCCAGGGGGAAGAGACCCAGTACTTC	.	TRBD1	TRBV6-6	TRBJ2-5
CASSATEGEKLFF	TGTGCCAGCAGTGCCACCGAAGGAGAAAAACTGTTTTTT	few	.	TRBV2	TRBJ1-4
CASSQRTGLSGNTIYF	TGTGCCAGCAGCCAACGGACAGGCCTCTCTGGAAACACCATATATTTT	.	TRBD1	TRBV7-9	TRBJ1-3
CASKDRGSNQPQHF	TGTGCCAGTAAGGACCGAGGTAGCAATCAGCCCCAGCATTTT	.	.	TRBV19	TRBJ1-5
CASSLNTKPYEQYF	TGTGCCAGCAGCTTAAACACAAAACCCTACGAGCAGTACTTC	.	.	TRBV4-2	TRBJ2-7
CASSFGGDETDTQYF	TGTGCCAGCAGCTTTGGGGGAGACGAAACAGATACGCAGTATTTT	.	.	TRBV11-3	TRBJ2-3
CASGLEGQVNTGELFF	TGTGCTAGTGGTTTGGAAGGACAGGTGAACACCGGGGAGCTGTTTTTT	.	TRBD1	TRBV12-5	TRBJ2-2
CATSGRLGEAQYF	TGTGCCACCAGCGGAAGACTAGGAGAGGCCCAGTACTTC	.	.	TRBV15	TRBJ2-5
CASSHINGLLNTEAFF	TGCGCCAGCAGCCACATTAACGGACTGCTGAACACTGAAGCTTTCTTT	once	.	TRBV4-1	TRBJ1-1
CASSMYTVNTEAFF	TGTGCCAGTAGTATGTATACAGTTAACACTGAAGCTTTCTTT	.	.	TRBV19	TRBJ1-1
CASSFRRGTEAFF	TGTGCCAGCAGCTTCAGGCGAGGTACTGAAGCTTTCTTT	.	.	TRBV5-4	TRBJ1-1
CASSDFGQNYGYTF	TGTGCCAGCAGCGATTTCGGACAGAATTATGGCTACACCTTC	once	.	TRBV11-2	TRBJ1-2
CASSFGPMNTEAFF	TGTGCCAGCAGTTTCGGACCCATGAACACTGAAGCTTTCTTT	.	.	TRBV6-6	TRBJ1-1
CASSIPGRPNYGYTF	TGTGCCAGCAGCATTCCCGGGAGGCCTAACTATGGCTACACCTTC	.	.	TRBV7-2	TRBJ1-2
CASSLVGAGRYTDTQYF	TGTGCCAGCAGCTTAGTCGGAGCGGGACGGTACACAGATACGCAGTATTTT	.	TRBD2	TRBV7-8	TRBJ2-3
CASSMYQETQYF	TGCGCCAGCAGCATGTACCAAGAGACCCAGTACTTC	.	.	TRBV5-1	TRBJ2-5
CASSEAERGGTDTQYF	TGTGCCAGCAGTGAAGCTGAGCGGGGAGGGACAGATACGCAGTATTTT	.	TRBD2	TRBV6-1	TRBJ2-3
CASSPSTGAIYGYTF	TGCGCCAGCAGCCCGTCGACAGGAGCTATCTATGGCTACACCTTC	once	.	TRBV4-3	TRBJ1-2
CASSLTQGGPDTQYF	TGTGCCAGCAGCTTAACCCAGGGGGGCCCAGATACGCAGTATTTT	.	.	TRBV5-5	TRBJ2-3